This TCR beta chain is drawn from a study of blood T cell repertoires in COVID-19. Study-level information: Spain, Italy and the United States supplied samples that represented acute and convalescent COVID-19. Sample material is recorded as cDNA or gDNA derived from T cells, B-cell-depleted T cells, or PBMCs.

Original analysis: By means of reference gene primer amplification, nucleated cell counts were estimated. The repertoire was sequenced with immunoSEQ multiplex PCR; TCRdb's copy has only in-frame clones and lacks some. The V and J calls and clone size are taken from that table; D and trimming were inferred from the DNA. Here the sample spans under 150,000 clones, 70% to 90% being singletons. The CDR3 totals 12 residues. The ends were cut back, 5 bases at V and 9 bases at J, with 10 bases in the middle. CDR1 is SGHAT and CDR2 is FQNNGV in the germline V gene. The V call is TRBV11-2, the J call TRBJ2-2; D call uncertain. Material: peripheral blood. The sequence came from a man aged 35 to 55 with acute or convalescent COVID-19. CDR3 region: CASSKYDWELFF. The CDR3 DNA sequence: TGTGCCAGCAGCAAATACGACTGGGAGCTGTTTTTT.